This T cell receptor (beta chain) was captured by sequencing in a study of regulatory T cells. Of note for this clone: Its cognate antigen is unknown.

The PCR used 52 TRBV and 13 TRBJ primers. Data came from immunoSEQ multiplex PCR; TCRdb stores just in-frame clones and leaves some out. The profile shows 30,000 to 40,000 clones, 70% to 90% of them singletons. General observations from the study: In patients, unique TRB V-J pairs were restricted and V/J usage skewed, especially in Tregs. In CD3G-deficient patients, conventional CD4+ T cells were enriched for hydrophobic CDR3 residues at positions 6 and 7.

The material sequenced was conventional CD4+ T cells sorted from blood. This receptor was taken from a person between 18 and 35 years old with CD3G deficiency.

DNA of the CDR3: TGTGCCATCAGTGGGGGGACAGGCGACTATGGCTACACCTTC. It yields the protein CAISGGTGDYGYTF. The chain links TRBV10-3 to TRBJ1-2; 8 bases line up with TRBD1. Looked up from germline, CDR1 is ENHRY and CDR2 is SYGVKD. V shed 4 bases, J shed 3 bases, and the junction held 4 bases outside the gene matches. The CDR3 loop spans 14 amino acids.